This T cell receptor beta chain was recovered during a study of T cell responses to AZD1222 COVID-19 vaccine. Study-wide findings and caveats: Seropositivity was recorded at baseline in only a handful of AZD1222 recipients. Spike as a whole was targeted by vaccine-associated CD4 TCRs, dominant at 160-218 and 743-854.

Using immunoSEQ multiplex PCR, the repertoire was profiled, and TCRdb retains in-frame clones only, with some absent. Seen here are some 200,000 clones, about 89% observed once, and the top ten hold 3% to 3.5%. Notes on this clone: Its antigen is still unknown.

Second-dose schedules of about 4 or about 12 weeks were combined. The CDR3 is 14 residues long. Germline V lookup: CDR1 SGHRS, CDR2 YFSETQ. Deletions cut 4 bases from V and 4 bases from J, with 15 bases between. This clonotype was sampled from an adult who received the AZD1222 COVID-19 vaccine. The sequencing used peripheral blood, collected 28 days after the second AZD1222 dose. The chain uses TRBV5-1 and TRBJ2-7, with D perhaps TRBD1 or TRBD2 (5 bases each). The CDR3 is CASSRPEGPYEQYF. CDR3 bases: TGCGCCAGCAGCCGCCCTGAGGGACCTTACGAGCAGTACTTC.